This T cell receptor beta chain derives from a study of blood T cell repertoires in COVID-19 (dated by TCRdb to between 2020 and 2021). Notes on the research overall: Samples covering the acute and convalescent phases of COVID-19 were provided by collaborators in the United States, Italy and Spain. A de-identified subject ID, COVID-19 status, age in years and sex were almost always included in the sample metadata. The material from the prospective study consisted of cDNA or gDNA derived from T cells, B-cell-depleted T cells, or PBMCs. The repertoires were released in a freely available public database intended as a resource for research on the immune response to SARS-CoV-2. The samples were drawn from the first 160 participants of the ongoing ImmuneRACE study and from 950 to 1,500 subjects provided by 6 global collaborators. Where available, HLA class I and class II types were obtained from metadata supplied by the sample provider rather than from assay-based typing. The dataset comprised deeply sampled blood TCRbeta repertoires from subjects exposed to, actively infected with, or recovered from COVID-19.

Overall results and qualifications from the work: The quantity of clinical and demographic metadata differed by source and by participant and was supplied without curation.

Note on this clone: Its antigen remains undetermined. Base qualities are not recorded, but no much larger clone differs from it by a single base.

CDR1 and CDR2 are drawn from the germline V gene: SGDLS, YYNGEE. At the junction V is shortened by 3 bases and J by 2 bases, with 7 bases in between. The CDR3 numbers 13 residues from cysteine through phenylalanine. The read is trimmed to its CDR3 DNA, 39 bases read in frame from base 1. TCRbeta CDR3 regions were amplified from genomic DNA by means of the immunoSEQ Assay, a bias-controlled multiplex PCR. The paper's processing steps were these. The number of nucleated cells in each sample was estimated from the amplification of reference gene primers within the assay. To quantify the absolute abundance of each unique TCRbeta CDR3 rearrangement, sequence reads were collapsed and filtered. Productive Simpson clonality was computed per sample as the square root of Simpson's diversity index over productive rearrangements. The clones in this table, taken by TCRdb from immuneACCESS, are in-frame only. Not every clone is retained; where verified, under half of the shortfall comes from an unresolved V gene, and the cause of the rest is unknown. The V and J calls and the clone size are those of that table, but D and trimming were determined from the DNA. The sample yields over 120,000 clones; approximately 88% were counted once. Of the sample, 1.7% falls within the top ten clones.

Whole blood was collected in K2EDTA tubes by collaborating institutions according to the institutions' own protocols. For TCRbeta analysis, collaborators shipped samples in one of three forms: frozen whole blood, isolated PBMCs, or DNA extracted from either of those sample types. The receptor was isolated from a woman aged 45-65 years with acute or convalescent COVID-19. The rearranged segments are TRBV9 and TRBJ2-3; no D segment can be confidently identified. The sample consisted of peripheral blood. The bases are TGTGCCAGCAGCGCAGTCAACACAGATACGCAGTATTTT. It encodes CASSAVNTDTQYF.